The 4 T cell receptor beta chains below all came from one sample that was sequenced in a study of cytomegalovirus exposure and HLA in healthy donors. PCR used 60 Vbeta primers and 13 Jbeta primers. Sequenced by immunoSEQ multiplex PCR; TCRdb stores in-frame clones only, minus some. Found here are 150,000 to 200,000 clones, around four fifths of them singletons; the top ten hold roughly 10%. The source material was PBMCs. The receptors come from a man aged 18-30 years in good health and CMV-seropositive.

The rearrangement joins TRBV9 to TRBJ1-2; tentative D call: TRBD1 (6 bases). The CDR3 runs 15 residues. Trimming removed 0 bases from V and 4 bases from J, with 13 bases in between. Germline lookup yields CDR1 SGDLS and CDR2 YYNGEE. CDR3 loop: CASSVGRGDSYGYTF. In nucleotides, the CDR3 is TGTGCCAGCAGCGTAGGCAGGGGCGATAGCTATGGCTACACCTTC.

The V call is TRBV11-2, the J call TRBJ2-6; the D gene is possibly TRBD1 (5 bases). V dropped 2 bases and J dropped 0 bases, with 14 bases sitting between them. CDR1 is SGHAT, CDR2 FQNNGV, per germline. The CDR3 length is 18 residues. This chain's CDR3 is CASSLFGQGYSGANVLTF. The CDR3 DNA follows: TGTGCCAGCAGCTTATTCGGGCAGGGCTACTCTGGGGCCAACGTCCTGACTTTC.

The J gene is TRBJ2-3, the V gene TRBV9, with 9 bases aligning to TRBD2. The CDR3 is 16 amino acids. Germline V gives CDR1 SGDLS, CDR2 YYNGEE. The V and J ends lost 3 bases and 8 bases, in that order; junction bases with no gene match: 13. CDR3 coding DNA: TGTGCCAGCAGCGGCGGGGGCGGGAGGGCCCACAGTACGCAGTATTTT. This sequence encodes CASSGGGGRAHSTQYF.

This clone was counted only a few times. The genes are TRBV6-1 and TRBJ1-1; D is perhaps TRBD1 (5 bases). V lost 5 bases and J 6 bases, leaving 13 bases between the germline ends. The CDR3 sequence is 13 residues long. In germline, CDR1 is MNHNS, CDR2 SASEGT. The DNA of the CDR3 is TGTGCCAGCAGTTCTAGAGACAGATCTGAAGCTTTCTTT. This sequence encodes CASSSRDRSEAFF.